A selection of T cell receptor beta chains follows, all from one sample in a study of cytotoxic CD8 clonotypes in ibrutinib-treated CLL. Profiling relied on immunoSEQ multiplex PCR, and the TCRdb table lists in-frame clones only, not all of them. Among some 310,000 clones, roughly 80% were seen once, and the ten largest hold under 8.5%. Sample: PBMCs, taken before ibrutinib treatment. The receptors were sampled from a human donor with chronic lymphocytic leukemia. CDR3s include the opening cysteine and the closing phenylalanine or tryptophan. A D gene is named only where the DNA matches it firmly. Rows may omit the clone size; those that give it use once, few, many or a size class.

-,TRBJ2-7,TRBV5-1,-,CASSLAPVGGYEQYF,TGCGCCAGCAGCTTGGCCCCGGTGGGGGGCTACGAGCAGTACTTC
-,TRBJ2-7,TRBV5-1,-,CASSVSGSVTYEQYF,TGCGCCAGCAGCGTCTCCGGGAGCGTAACCTACGAGCAGTACTTC
once,TRBJ2-7,TRBV19,-,CASSAGVSEQYF,TGTGCCAGTAGCGCAGGGGTTAGCGAGCAGTACTTC
-,TRBJ2-5,TRBV5-1,TRBD2,CASSLFLAVQETQYF,TGCGCCAGCAGCTTGTTTCTAGCGGTCCAAGAGACCCAGTACTTC
-,TRBJ2-1,TRBV5-4,-,CASRDESSYNEQFF,TGTGCCAGCAGGGACGAGAGCTCCTACAATGAGCAGTTCTTC
-,TRBJ2-1,TRBV25-1,-,CASSEREGQEFF,TGTGCCAGCAGTGAGAGGGAGGGACAGGAATTCTTC
-,TRBJ2-2,TRBV27,TRBD2,CASSPLAGGLAGELFF,TGTGCCAGCAGCCCACTAGCGGGAGGGTTAGCCGGGGAGCTGTTTTTT
-,TRBJ2-7,TRBV27,TRBD1,CASSLGGQASYEQYF,TGTGCCAGCAGCTTGGGGGGACAGGCTTCCTACGAGCAGTACTTC
-,TRBJ2-7,TRBV6-5,TRBD2,CASSQRDAAYEQYF,TGTGCCAGCAGTCAGCGGGACGCCGCCTACGAGCAGTACTTC
-,TRBJ1-4,TRBV14,-,CASSQIVRVTNEKLFF,TGTGCCAGCAGCCAAATCGTCCGGGTGACTAATGAAAAACTGTTTTTT
once,TRBJ2-7,TRBV2,-,CASSWLPYEQYF,TGTGCCAGCAGTTGGCTCCCCTACGAGCAGTACTTC
many,TRBJ1-1,TRBV9,TRBD1,CASSIQGANTEAFF,TGTGCCAGCAGCATACAGGGGGCGAACACTGAAGCTTTCTTT
-,TRBJ2-1,TRBV2,TRBD2,CASSEGLVWYNEQFF,TGTGCCAGCAGTGAGGGACTAGTGTGGTACAATGAGCAGTTCTTC
-,TRBJ2-2,TRBV2,-,CASSYDGELFF,TGTGCCAGCAGTTATGACGGGGAGCTGTTTTTT
-,TRBJ1-5,TRBV28,-,CASQTGVPSSQPQHF,TGTGCCAGCCAGACCGGGGTACCCAGCAGCCAGCCCCAGCATTTT
-,TRBJ2-7,TRBV11-2,-,CASSFLDRPYEQYF,TGTGCCAGCAGCTTCTTAGACAGACCGTACGAGCAGTACTTC
few,TRBJ2-2,TRBV28,-,CASSSRHIRTNTGELFF,TGTGCCAGCAGTTCTAGACATATACGGACGAACACCGGGGAGCTGTTTTTT
-,TRBJ2-2,TRBV5-8,TRBD2,CASRKRLAPNTGELFF,TGTGCCAGCAGAAAGAGACTAGCCCCGAACACCGGGGAGCTGTTTTTT
-,TRBJ2-3,TRBV29-1,-,CSVDWFLGDSSTDTQYF,TGCAGCGTTGACTGGTTCCTCGGAGACAGTAGCACAGATACGCAGTATTTT
-,TRBJ2-7,TRBV5-1,-,CASSLAGHRDEQYF,TGCGCCAGCAGCTTGGCCGGCCACAGGGACGAGCAGTACTTC
-,TRBJ2-5,TRBV14,-,CASSQDRLDRWGQETQYF,TGTGCCAGCAGCCAAGATAGGTTGGACAGATGGGGCCAAGAGACCCAGTACTTC
once,TRBJ1-5,TRBV27,-,CASSASSGPSNQPQHF,TGTGCCAGCAGTGCTTCATCGGGACCTTCCAATCAGCCCCAGCATTTT
-,TRBJ2-1,TRBV7-7,TRBD2,CASSGGSRADEQFF,TGTGCTAGCAGCGGGGGGAGCAGGGCCGATGAGCAGTTCTTC
-,TRBJ1-5,TRBV19,-,CASRAHPPFGDSNQPQHF,TGTGCCAGTAGAGCCCACCCCCCGTTTGGAGATAGCAATCAGCCCCAGCATTTT
-,TRBJ1-2,TRBV2,-,CASSRDGDYGYTF,TGTGCCAGCAGCAGGGACGGAGATTATGGCTACACCTTC
-,TRBJ1-1,TRBV18,-,CASSKSSEAFF,TGTGCCAGCTCAAAGAGCTCTGAAGCTTTCTTT
-,TRBJ1-3,TRBV30,-,CAWRGDRNTIYF,TGTGCCTGGAGAGGGGACCGAAACACCATATATTTT
few,TRBJ2-2,TRBV4-2,TRBD2,CASSQPLGGAGGPGELFF,TGTGCCAGCAGCCAACCCCTCGGGGGAGCGGGAGGGCCCGGGGAGCTGTTTTTT
-,TRBJ2-2,TRBV5-1,-,CASRASPNTGELFF,TGCGCCAGCAGAGCTAGCCCCAACACCGGGGAGCTGTTTTTT
-,TRBJ2-7,TRBV6-1,TRBD1,CASSTTGGGYEQYF,TGTGCCAGCAGTACGACAGGGGGCGGTTACGAGCAGTACTTC
few,TRBJ2-7,TRBV7-6,-,CASSVPPGYEQYF,TGTGCCAGCAGCGTCCCACCTGGGTACGAGCAGTACTTC
-,TRBJ2-3,TRBV9,-,CASSVGPLSSTDTQYF,TGTGCCAGCAGCGTAGGGCCATTGTCTAGCACAGATACGCAGTATTTT
-,TRBJ2-5,TRBV2,-,CASSEEGEWAQYF,TGTGCCAGCAGTGAAGAAGGGGAGTGGGCCCAGTACTTC
-,TRBJ2-1,TRBV30,-,CAWISGSSYNEQFF,TGTGCCTGGATTAGCGGTAGCTCCTACAATGAGCAGTTCTTC
once,TRBJ2-1,TRBV30,TRBD2,CAWRGTSGRAGYNEQFF,TGTGCCTGGAGAGGGACTAGCGGGAGGGCGGGCTACAATGAGCAGTTCTTC
-,TRBJ2-1,TRBV10-3,TRBD1,CAIRDRGSSYNEQFF,TGTGCCATCAGAGACAGGGGTAGCTCCTACAATGAGCAGTTCTTC
-,TRBJ1-2,TRBV4-2,-,CASSPRYPGGYTF,TGTGCCAGCAGCCCAAGATATCCTGGTGGCTACACCTTC
-,TRBJ1-2,TRBV5-4,-,CASSFSVGEGYTF,TGTGCCAGCAGCTTTTCCGTCGGGGAGGGCTACACCTTC
-,TRBJ2-3,TRBV5-1,TRBD2,CASSLGLAGSSTDTQYF,TGCGCCAGCAGCTTGGGACTAGCGGGATCTAGCACAGATACGCAGTATTTT
-,TRBJ2-3,TRBV7-2,-,CASSLYGFPTDTQYF,TGTGCCAGCAGCTTATACGGATTTCCCACAGATACGCAGTATTTT
-,TRBJ1-4,TRBV27,-,CASKGEKLFF,TGTGCCAGCAAAGGAGAAAAACTGTTTTTT
-,TRBJ1-1,TRBV10-3,-,CAISEAGQKGTFF,TGTGCCATCAGTGAGGCCGGACAGAAGGGAACTTTCTTT
-,TRBJ2-1,TRBV11-2,-,CASSLGLGVNNEQFF,TGTGCCAGCAGCTTAGGGCTAGGTGTAAACAATGAGCAGTTCTTC
-,TRBJ1-5,TRBV4-3,-,CASSQDTRREINQPQHF,TGCGCCAGCAGCCAAGATACTAGGCGGGAAATCAATCAGCCCCAGCATTTT
-,TRBJ2-7,TRBV7-2,-,CASSVSFSEQYF,TGTGCCAGCAGCGTTAGCTTCAGCGAGCAGTACTTC
-,TRBJ1-2,TRBV10-1,-,CASSAGGPFYGYTF,TGCGCCAGCAGCGCCGGGGGGCCCTTCTATGGCTACACCTTC
-,TRBJ1-1,TRBV5-6,TRBD1,CASSPRTGGNTEAFF,TGTGCCAGCAGCCCCCGGACAGGGGGGAACACTGAAGCTTTCTTT
-,TRBJ1-1,TRBV9,-,CASSVRGDSTEAFF,TGTGCCAGCAGCGTACGGGGGGATAGCACTGAAGCTTTCTTT
-,TRBJ2-7,TRBV18,TRBD1,CASSPRGIWGGQGEQYF,TGTGCCAGCTCACCACGCGGTATCTGGGGGGGACAGGGCGAGCAGTACTTC
-,TRBJ2-3,TRBV4-3,-,CASSQEMVTDTQYF,TGCGCCAGCAGCCAAGAAATGGTGACAGATACGCAGTATTTT
-,TRBJ2-7,TRBV27,TRBD2,CASSLRRLAGGPSYEQYF,TGTGCCAGCAGTTTACGGAGACTAGCGGGAGGGCCTTCCTACGAGCAGTACTTC